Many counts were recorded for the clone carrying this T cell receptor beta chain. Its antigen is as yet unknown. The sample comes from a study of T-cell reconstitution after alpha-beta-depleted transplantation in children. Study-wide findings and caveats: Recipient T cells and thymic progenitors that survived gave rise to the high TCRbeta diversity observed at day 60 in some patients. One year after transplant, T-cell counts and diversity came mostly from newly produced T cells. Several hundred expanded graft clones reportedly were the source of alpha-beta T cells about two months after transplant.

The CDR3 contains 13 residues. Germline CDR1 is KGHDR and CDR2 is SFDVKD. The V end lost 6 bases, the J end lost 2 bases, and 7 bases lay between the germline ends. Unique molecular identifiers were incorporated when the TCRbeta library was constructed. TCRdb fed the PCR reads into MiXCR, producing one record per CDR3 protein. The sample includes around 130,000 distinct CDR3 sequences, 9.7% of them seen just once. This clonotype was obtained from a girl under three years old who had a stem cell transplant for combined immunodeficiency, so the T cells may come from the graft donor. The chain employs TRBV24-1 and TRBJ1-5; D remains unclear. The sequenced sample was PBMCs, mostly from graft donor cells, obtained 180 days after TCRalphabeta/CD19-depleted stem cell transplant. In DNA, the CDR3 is TGTGCCACCAGTCCACATGGCAATCAGCCCCAGCATTTT. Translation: CATSPHGNQPQHF.